A single sample gave rise to the 13 T cell receptor beta chains below, sequenced in a study of OX40 agonist ivuxolimab in advanced cancers. Sequencing was performed with immunoSEQ multiplex PCR; in TCRdb, only in-frame clones are kept and a portion is missing. The table has 65,000 to 70,000 clones, about four fifths seen once. The specimen comprised CD4+ or CD8+ T cells sorted from blood, sampled in a trial of the OX40 agonist ivuxolimab. The receptor set was obtained from an adult with an advanced solid tumor such as melanoma, head and neck, liver or kidney cancer.

The chain carries TRBV9 and TRBJ2-1, with 13 bases fitting TRBD2. After removal of 4 bases from V and 7 bases from J, the junction contained 2 bases not matched to a gene. The germline V gene has CDR1 SGDLS and CDR2 YYNGEE. This CDR3 is 14 amino acids long. This CDR3 is CASSWTSGSNEQFF. CDR3 nucleotide sequence: TGTGCCAGCAGCTGGACTAGCGGGAGTAATGAGCAGTTCTTC.

This chain links TRBV5-6 with TRBJ2-2; the D gene is possibly TRBD2 (5 bases). The CDR3 totals 14 residues. Trimming took 4 bases from V and 3 from J, leaving 10 bases between them. Germline V gives CDR1 SGHDT, CDR2 YYEEEE. The CDR3 DNA reads TGTGCCAGCAGCGGAGGACGGTACACCGGGGAGCTGTTTTTT. Protein sequence: CASSGGRYTGELFF.

The V call is TRBV30, the J call TRBJ1-2; 8 bases align to TRBD1. The CDR3 loop spans 18 amino acids. Losses at the gene ends were 4 bases for V and 3 bases for J; bases not matched to a gene: 19. The germline gives CDR1 GTSNPN, CDR2 SVGIG (reference sequence). The CDR3 loop reads CAWIHKGAGGTKDYGYTF. The CDR3 DNA is TGTGCCTGGATCCATAAGGGGGCAGGGGGCACTAAGGACTATGGCTACACCTTC. Full variable domain (outside the CDR3, taken from reference TRBV30 and TRBJ1-2): SQTIHQWPATLVQPVGSPLSLECTVEGTSNPNLYWYRQAAGRGLQLLFYSVGIGQISSEVPQNLSASRPQDRQFILSSKKLLLSDSGFYLCAWIHKGAGGTKDYGYTFGSGTRLTVV.

The chain has TRBV5-1 and TRBJ2-5, with D possibly called TRBD1 or TRBD2 (6 bases each). The V gene's germline CDR1 is SGHRS and CDR2 YFSETQ. CDR3 length equals 15 residues. V lost 2 bases, J lost 1 base, and 12 bases lay in between. CDR3 coding DNA: TGCGCCAGCAGCTTCGGGGGCTCGGGCCAAGAGACCCAGTACTTC. It specifies CASSFGGSGQETQYF.

This rearrangement joins TRBV2 to TRBJ1-1; possibly TRBD1 for D (5 bases). V lost 2 bases to trimming and J lost 7 bases, with 14 bases between them. In germline, CDR1 is SNHLY, CDR2 FYNNEI. CDR3 length: 14 amino acids. CDR3 loop: CASSERSQGLEAFF. The DNA for the CDR3 is TGTGCCAGCAGTGAAAGAAGCCAGGGACTTGAAGCTTTCTTT.

V is TRBV5-1 and J is TRBJ2-3, with TRBD1 matching over 11 bases. Losses at the gene ends were 0 bases for V and 7 bases for J; bases not matched to a gene: 7. The CDR3 totals 16 residues. Germline-derived CDR1 and CDR2 are SGHRS and YFSETQ. In DNA, the CDR3 is TGCGCCAGCAGCTTGGAAGGGACAGGGGGTGGAAATACGCAGTATTTT. This sequence encodes CASSLEGTGGGNTQYF.

The chain combines TRBV28 with TRBJ2-7; maybe TRBD1 (5 bases). The CDR3 runs to 12 residues. V was clipped by 7 bases and J by 2 bases, with 9 bases between them. Germline lookup yields CDR1 MDHEN and CDR2 SYDVKM. The DNA for the CDR3 is TGTGCCAGCACCGCAGGGACCTACGAGCAGTACTTC. It translates to CASTAGTYEQYF.

The gene calls are TRBV9 and TRBJ2-5, with a weak D call TRBD1 (5 bases). Germline CDR1 SGDLS, CDR2 YYNGEE. This CDR3 has 15 amino acids. V was trimmed by 3 bases and J by 4 bases, leaving 16 bases between them. CDR3 in amino acids: CASSANIGAGETQYF. The CDR3 DNA sequence: TGTGCCAGCAGCGCAAACATTGGGGCTGGAGAGACCCAGTACTTC.

This rearrangement joins TRBV6-6 to TRBJ1-3; D is possibly TRBD1 (5 bases). V was shortened by 3 bases and J by 2 bases, with 8 bases between the two germline ends. Germline-derived CDR1 and CDR2 are MNHNY and SVGAGI (reference sequence). The CDR3 runs 14 residues. The CDR3 DNA is TGTGCCAGCAGTTATGGGGGGACTGGAAACACCATATATTTT. It codes for CASSYGGTGNTIYF.

In nucleotides, the CDR3 is TGTGCCAGCAGCAGACTTAGCGGGGTGAACACCGGGGAGCTGTTTTTT. Translated, it gives CASSRLSGVNTGELFF. The chain combines TRBV7-2 with TRBJ2-2; 8 positions match TRBD2. From germline, CDR1 is SGHTA and CDR2 FQGNSA. CDR3 length: 16 amino acids. V lost 5 bases, J lost 1 base, and 6 bases stayed unmatched.

The chain employs TRBV2 and TRBJ2-5; 9 nucleotides agree with TRBD1. Germline values: CDR1 SNHLY, CDR2 FYNNEI. CDR3 size: 15 residues. The trim removed 3 bases at V and 2 bases at J, leaving 4 bases unmatched. The DNA for the CDR3 is TGTGCCAGCAGTGAGGAACAGGGGGCACAAGAGACCCAGTACTTC. As protein: CASSEEQGAQETQYF.

V gene TRBV11-3 combines with J gene TRBJ2-2, with TRBD1 identical over 7 bases. In germline, CDR1 is SGHNT, CDR2 YENEEA. The CDR3 totals 17 residues. V lost 0 bases, J lost 7 bases, and 11 bases stayed unmatched. The CDR3 reads CASSLDQGRGLLGELFF. In DNA form, the CDR3 reads TGTGCCAGCAGCTTAGATCAGGGAAGGGGGCTGCTCGGGGAGCTGTTTTTT.

The CDR3 DNA is TGTGCCAGCAACAAAGGGGCCGTCCAAGAGACCCAGTACTTC. Residues: CASNKGAVQETQYF. V is TRBV2 and J is TRBJ2-5, with D possibly being TRBD1 (5 bases). The CDR3 totals 14 residues. CDR1 and CDR2 (germline): SNHLY, FYNNEI. Trimming shortened V by 7 bases and J by 1 base, and 13 bases separated the two germline ends.